This T cell receptor (beta chain) was sequenced during a study of CD8 T cells in cerebrospinal fluid in Alzheimer's disease. Study-wide results and limits: Expanded clones of at least 3% were commoner in Alzheimer's patients than healthy subjects. EBV-specific clones were neither the most expanded nor enriched in Alzheimer's patients.

This clonotype registers large by frequency. Its antigen is still unknown. Germline CDR1 and CDR2: LGHDT and YNNKEL (reference sequence). This CDR3 comprises 17 residues. A live/dead marker was used to sort live CSF cells for droplet sequencing. CSF cells were profiled by 10X single-cell V(D)J and 5' expression. Following a re-call of the 10x single-cell sequencing reads, TCRdb has one entry per CDR3 protein and lacks DNA. The sample's table shows 1,500 to 2,000 distinct CDR3 sequences. The sample was cerebrospinal fluid. The receptor was isolated from a human donor in good health. The rearrangement uses TRBV3-1 and TRBJ2-5; TCRdb's D gene call, TRBD2, goes unchecked for lack of DNA. CDR3 region: CASSQDLGGVTRETQYF.